This T cell receptor beta chain is from a study of cytomegalovirus exposure and HLA in healthy donors. Study information: Early released data had around 89 million unique TCRs, all coming from HLA-typed donors.

Trimming shortened V by 1 base and J by 4 bases, and 16 bases separated the two germline ends. Germline V gene data show CDR1 as MNHEY and CDR2 as SMNVEV (reference sequence). CDR3 length: 16 residues. PCR was performed using 60 Vbeta and 13 Jbeta primers. Clones were sequenced by immunoSEQ multiplex PCR, and TCRdb holds only the in-frame ones, with some missing. The data contain some 110,000 clones, 60% to 80% of them singletons. This clone came up a few times. This receptor was obtained from a middle-aged man in good health and CMV-seropositive. The V gene is TRBV27, the J gene TRBJ1-2; possible D gene TRBD1, 6 bases. The material sequenced was PBMCs. CDR3 in DNA: TGTGCCAGCAGTTTATACGGGGACACTACTTTCTATGGCTACACCTTC. Translation: CASSLYGDTTFYGYTF.